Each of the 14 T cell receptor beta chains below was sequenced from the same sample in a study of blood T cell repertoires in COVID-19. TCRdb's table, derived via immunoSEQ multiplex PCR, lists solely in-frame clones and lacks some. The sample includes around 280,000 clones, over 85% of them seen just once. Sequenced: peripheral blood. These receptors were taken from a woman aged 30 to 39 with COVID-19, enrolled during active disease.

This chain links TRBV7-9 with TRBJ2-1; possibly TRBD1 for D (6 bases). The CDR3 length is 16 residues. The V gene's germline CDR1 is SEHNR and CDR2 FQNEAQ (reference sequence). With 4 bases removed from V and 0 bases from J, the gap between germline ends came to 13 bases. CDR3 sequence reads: CASSSNREPSYNEQFF. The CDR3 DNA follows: TGTGCCAGCAGCTCCAACAGGGAGCCCTCCTACAATGAGCAGTTCTTC.

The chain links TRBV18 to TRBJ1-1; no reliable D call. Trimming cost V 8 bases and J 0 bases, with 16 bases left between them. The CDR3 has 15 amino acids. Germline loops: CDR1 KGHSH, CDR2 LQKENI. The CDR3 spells CASRPGFGLNTEAFF. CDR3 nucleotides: TGTGCCAGCCGACCGGGATTCGGGTTGAACACTGAAGCTTTCTTT.

The CDR3 nucleotides are TGTGCCAGCAGTTTGTATACAGGCTCCTATAATTCACCCCTCCACTTT. Translating gives CASSLYTGSYNSPLHF. The chain couples TRBV28 to TRBJ1-6; D may be TRBD1 (5 bases). This CDR3 spans 16 amino acids. V shed 3 bases and J shed 0 bases, with 9 bases lying between them. Per the germline V gene, CDR1 is MDHEN and CDR2 is SYDVKM.

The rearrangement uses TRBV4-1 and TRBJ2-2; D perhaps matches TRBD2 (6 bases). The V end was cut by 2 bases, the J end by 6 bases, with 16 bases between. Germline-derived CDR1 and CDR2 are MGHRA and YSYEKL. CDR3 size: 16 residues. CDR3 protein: CASSQPGTGDAGELFF. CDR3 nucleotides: TGCGCCAGCAGCCAACCAGGGACTGGTGACGCCGGGGAGCTGTTTTTT.

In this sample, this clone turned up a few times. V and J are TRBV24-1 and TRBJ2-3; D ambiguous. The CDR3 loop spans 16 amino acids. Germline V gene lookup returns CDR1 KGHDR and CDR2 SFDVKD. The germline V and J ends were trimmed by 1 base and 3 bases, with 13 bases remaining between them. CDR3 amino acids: CATSDFDQVTTDTQYF. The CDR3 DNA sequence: TGTGCCACCAGTGATTTTGATCAGGTGACAACAGATACGCAGTATTTT.

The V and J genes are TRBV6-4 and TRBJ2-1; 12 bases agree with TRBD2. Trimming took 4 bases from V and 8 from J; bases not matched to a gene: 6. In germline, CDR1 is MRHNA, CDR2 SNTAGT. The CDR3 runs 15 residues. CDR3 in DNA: TGTGCCAGCAGTGCCCTAGCGGGGGGGAGTGATGAGCAGTTCTTC. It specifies CASSALAGGSDEQFF.

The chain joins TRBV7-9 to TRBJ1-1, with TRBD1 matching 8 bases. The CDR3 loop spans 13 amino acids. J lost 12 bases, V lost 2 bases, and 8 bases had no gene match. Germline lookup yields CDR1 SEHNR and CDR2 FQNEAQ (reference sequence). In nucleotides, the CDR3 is TGTGCCAGCAGCTTATACCCGGACAGGGCGACTTTCTTT. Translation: CASSLYPDRATFF.

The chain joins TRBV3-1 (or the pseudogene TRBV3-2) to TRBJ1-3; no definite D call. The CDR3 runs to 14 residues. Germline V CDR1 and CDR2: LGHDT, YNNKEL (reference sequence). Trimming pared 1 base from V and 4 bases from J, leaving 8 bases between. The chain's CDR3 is CASSQAVSGNTIYF. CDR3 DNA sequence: TGTGCCAGCAGCCAAGCTGTATCGGGAAACACCATATATTTT.

The CDR3 nucleotides read TGTGCCAGCAGTTACGGCGGGGGGGCGATTGAGCAGTTCTTC. It translates to CASSYGGGAIEQFF. The chain employs TRBV6-6 and TRBJ2-1; TRBD2 matches at 9 bases. The ends lost 2 bases at V and 9 bases at J; junction bases unmatched: 5. Germline CDR1 reads MNHNY; CDR2 reads SVGAGI (reference sequence). The CDR3 loop spans 14 amino acids.

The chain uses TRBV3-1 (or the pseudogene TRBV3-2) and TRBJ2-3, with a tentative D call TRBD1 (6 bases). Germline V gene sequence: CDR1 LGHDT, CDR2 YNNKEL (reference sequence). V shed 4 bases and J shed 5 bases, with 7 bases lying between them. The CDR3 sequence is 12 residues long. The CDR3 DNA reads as TGTGCCAGCAGCCGGGGGCTAGATACGCAGTATTTT. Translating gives CASSRGLDTQYF.

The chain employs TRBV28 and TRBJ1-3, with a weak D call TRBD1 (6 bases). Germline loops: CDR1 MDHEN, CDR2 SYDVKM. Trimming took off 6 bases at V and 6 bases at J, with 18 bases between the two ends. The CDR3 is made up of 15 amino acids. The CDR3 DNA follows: TGTGCCAGCAGCTTGGGGGCAAGCGGATCAAACACCATATATTTT. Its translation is CASSLGASGSNTIYF.

The CDR3 loop reads CATMGPYNSPLHF. The CDR3 nucleotides read TGTGCCACGATGGGCCCCTATAATTCACCCCTCCACTTT. The chain employs TRBV19 and TRBJ1-6; D is unresolved. The CDR3 totals 13 residues. Germline CDR1 reads LNHDA; CDR2 reads SQIVND (reference sequence). The V end was cut by 10 bases, the J end by 2 bases, with 9 bases between.

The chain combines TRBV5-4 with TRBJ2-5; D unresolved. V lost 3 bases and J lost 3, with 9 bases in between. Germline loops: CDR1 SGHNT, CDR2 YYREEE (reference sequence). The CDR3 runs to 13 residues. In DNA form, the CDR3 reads TGTGCCAGCAGCTCGTCGTCTGAAGAGACCCAGTACTTC. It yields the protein CASSSSSEETQYF.

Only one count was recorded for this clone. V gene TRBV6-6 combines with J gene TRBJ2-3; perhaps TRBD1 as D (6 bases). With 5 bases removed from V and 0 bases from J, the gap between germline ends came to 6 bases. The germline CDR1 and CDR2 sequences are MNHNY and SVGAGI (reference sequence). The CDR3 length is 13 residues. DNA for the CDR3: TGTGCCAGCAGTAGGGGGAGCACAGATACGCAGTATTTT. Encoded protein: CASSRGSTDTQYF.